This TCR beta chain is from a study of blood T cell repertoires in COVID-19. Across the whole study: The origin of the acute and convalescent COVID-19 samples was the United States, Italy and Spain. T cells, B-cell-depleted T cells, or PBMCs supplied cDNA or gDNA.

This clone occurred once. Germline CDR1 reads SGHTA; CDR2 reads FQGTGA. The CDR3 consists of 13 residues. The V gene lost 0 bases and the J gene lost 15 bases, with 15 bases spanning the gap. Authors' methods: How many nucleated cells were present was estimated from reference gene primer amplification. Libraries were prepared by immunoSEQ multiplex PCR; TCRdb keeps only in-frame clonotypes and omits some of them. The V and J calls and the clone size are those of that table, but D and trimming were determined from the DNA. The table shows tens of thousands of clones, with about 90% occurring only once.

The TCR originated in a man between 65 and 85 years old with active COVID-19. The sequenced sample consisted of peripheral blood. The genes are TRBV7-3 and TRBJ2-1; tentative D call: TRBD2 (6 bases). The CDR3 DNA reads TGTGCCAGCAGCTTAACCCGGGACTCTGATACGTTCTTC. Translated: CASSLTRDSDTFF.